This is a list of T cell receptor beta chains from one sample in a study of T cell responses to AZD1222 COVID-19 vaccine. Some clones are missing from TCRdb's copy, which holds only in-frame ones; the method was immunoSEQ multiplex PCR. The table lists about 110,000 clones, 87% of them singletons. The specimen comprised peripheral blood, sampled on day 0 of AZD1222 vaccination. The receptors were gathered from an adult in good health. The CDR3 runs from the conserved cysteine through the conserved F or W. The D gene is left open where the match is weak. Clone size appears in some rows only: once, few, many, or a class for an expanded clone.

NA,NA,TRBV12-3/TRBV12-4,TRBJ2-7,TGTGCCAGCAGTTTAAAGCTATCCTACGAGCAGTACTTC,CASSLKLSYEQYF
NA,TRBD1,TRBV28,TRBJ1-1,TGTGCCAGGACAAGCACAGGGGAGGCTGAAGCTTTCTTT,CARTSTGEAEAFF
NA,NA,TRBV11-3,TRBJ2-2,TGTGCCAGCAGCCACACCGGGGAGCTGTTTTTT,CASSHTGELFF
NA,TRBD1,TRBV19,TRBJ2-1,TGTGCCAGTAGTATGGACAGGGGCCACAATGAGCAGTTCTTC,CASSMDRGHNEQFF
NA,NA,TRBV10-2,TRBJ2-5,TGCGCCAGCAGGACTCCAGGGCCCGAGACCCAGTACTTC,CASRTPGPETQYF
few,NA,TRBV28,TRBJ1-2,TGTGCCAGCAGCCCCATGAGGGGGGGCTATGGCTACACCTTC,CASSPMRGGYGYTF
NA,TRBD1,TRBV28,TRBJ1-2,TGTGCCAGCAGTTCCTCCGGGACAGGGGTGAGTGGCTACACCTTC,CASSSSGTGVSGYTF
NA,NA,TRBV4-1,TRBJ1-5,TGCGCCAGCAGACCCACAGGGATCGAAAATCAGCCCCAGCATTTT,CASRPTGIENQPQHF
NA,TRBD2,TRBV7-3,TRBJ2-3,TGTGCCAGCAGCTTAACTAGCGGGAGCTTCCTGGATACGCAGTATTTT,CASSLTSGSFLDTQYF
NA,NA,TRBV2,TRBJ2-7,TGTGCCAGCGGGGGGACCGGCTCCTACGAGCAGTACTTC,CASGGTGSYEQYF
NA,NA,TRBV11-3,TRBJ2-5,TGTGCCAGCAGCTTAGCTGGGGGGCAAGAGACCCAGTACTTC,CASSLAGGQETQYF
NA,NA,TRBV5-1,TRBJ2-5,TGCGCCAGCAGCTTGGCCGATTTTCGCTCCGGGACCCAGTACTTC,CASSLADFRSGTQYF
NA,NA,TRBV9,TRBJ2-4,TGTGCCAGCAGCGTAGATGGGGCGGCCAAAAACATTCAGTACTTC,CASSVDGAAKNIQYF
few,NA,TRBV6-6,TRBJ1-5,TGTGCCAGCAGTTCTCAGGGGACCAGCAATCAGCCCCAGCATTTT,CASSSQGTSNQPQHF
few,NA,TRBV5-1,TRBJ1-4,TGCGCCAGCAGCTTGGCTCCCGGTCTTAATGAAAAACTGTTTTTT,CASSLAPGLNEKLFF
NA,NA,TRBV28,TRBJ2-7,TGTGCCAGCAGCCACGACAGGACGGAGGAGCAGTACTTC,CASSHDRTEEQYF
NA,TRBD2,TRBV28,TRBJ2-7,TGTGCCAGCAGTTTTCCTTTCGGGGGGGGGCGCTACGAGCAGTACTTC,CASSFPFGGGRYEQYF
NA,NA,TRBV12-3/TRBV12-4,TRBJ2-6,TGTGCCAGCAGTCCTTCTGGGGCCAACGTCCTGACTTTC,CASSPSGANVLTF
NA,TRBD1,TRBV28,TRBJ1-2,TGTGCCAGCAGCCAAAATACGGGACAGGGGGTATTTAACTATGGCTACACCTTC,CASSQNTGQGVFNYGYTF
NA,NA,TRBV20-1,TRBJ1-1,TGCAGTGCTAGTACAGGAGGGCTACCCACTGAAGCTTTCTTT,CSASTGGLPTEAFF
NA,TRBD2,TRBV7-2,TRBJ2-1,TGTGCCAGCAGCCTAGCGGATAGCTCCTACAATGAGCAGTTCTTC,CASSLADSSYNEQFF
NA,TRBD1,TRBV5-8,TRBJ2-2,TGTGCCAGCACTTCGGACAGGGGAAGACGGACCGGGGAGCTGTTTTTT,CASTSDRGRRTGELFF
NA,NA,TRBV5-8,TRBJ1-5,TGTGCCAGCAGCCCGGTCCTCTGGCAGAATCAGCCCCAGCATTTT,CASSPVLWQNQPQHF
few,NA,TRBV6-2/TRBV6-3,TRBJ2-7,TGTGCCAGCAGTTACTCTCCTGGTCAGGCCGGGGACGAGCAGTACTTC,CASSYSPGQAGDEQYF
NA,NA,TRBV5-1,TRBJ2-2,TGCGCCAGCAGCTTGGAAGTTTCTTGGAACACCGGGGAGCTGTTTTTT,CASSLEVSWNTGELFF
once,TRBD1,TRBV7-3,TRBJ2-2,TGTGCCAGCAGCACACAGGGGGCGACCGGGGAGCTGTTTTTT,CASSTQGATGELFF
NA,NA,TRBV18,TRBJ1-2,TGTGCCAGCTCACCACCCGGCAGGGCCGATGGCTACACCTTC,CASSPPGRADGYTF
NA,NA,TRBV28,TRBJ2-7,TGTGCCAGCAGTTTGGTTTTACCCTACGAGCAGTACTTC,CASSLVLPYEQYF
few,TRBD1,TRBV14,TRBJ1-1,TGTGCCAGCAGCCGGACAGGGCTCACTGAAGCTTTCTTT,CASSRTGLTEAFF
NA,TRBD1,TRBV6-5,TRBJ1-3,TGTGCCAGCAGTCCTCGCCGGACAGGGGGAAACACCATATATTTT,CASSPRRTGGNTIYF
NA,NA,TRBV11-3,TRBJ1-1,TGTGCCAGCAGCCGGCGGGGGTTGGCCACTGAAGCTTTCTTT,CASSRRGLATEAFF
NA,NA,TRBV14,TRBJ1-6,TGTGCCAGCAGCCCTACACAGGGTGGTAATTCACCCCTCCACTTT,CASSPTQGGNSPLHF
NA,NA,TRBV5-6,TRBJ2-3,TGTGCCAGCAGCTTGAGTGGGGCCAGCACAGATACGCAGTATTTT,CASSLSGASTDTQYF
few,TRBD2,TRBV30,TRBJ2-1,TGTGCCTGGAGTGGGAGCGGGGGGGCGGATTACAATGAGCAGTTCTTC,CAWSGSGGADYNEQFF
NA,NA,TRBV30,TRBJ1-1,TGTGCCTGGAGTGTTGTGGGTAGAGGGCGCCCCGGCACTGAAGCTTTCTTT,CAWSVVGRGRPGTEAFF
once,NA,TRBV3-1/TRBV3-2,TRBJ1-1,TGTGCCAGCAGCCAAGACCGGTCGGGGAGAGCTTTCTTT,CASSQDRSGRAFF
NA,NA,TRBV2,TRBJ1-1,TGTGCCAGCAGTGTACTGACCAAGGGGAACACTGAAGCTTTCTTT,CASSVLTKGNTEAFF
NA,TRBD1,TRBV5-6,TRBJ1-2,TGTGCCAGCAGCTTGGGACAGGGGGCGCGCGGCTATGGCTACACCTTC,CASSLGQGARGYGYTF
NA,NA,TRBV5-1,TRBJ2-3,TGCGCCAGCAGCTTGGCGGCACCCACAGATACGCAGTATTTT,CASSLAAPTDTQYF
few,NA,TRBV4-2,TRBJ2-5,TGTGCCAGCAGCCAGAAGGGAGAACGAGAGACCCAGTACTTC,CASSQKGERETQYF
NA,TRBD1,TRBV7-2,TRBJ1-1,TGTGCCAGCAGCACCCAGGGGGCGCTTACTGAAGCTTTCTTT,CASSTQGALTEAFF
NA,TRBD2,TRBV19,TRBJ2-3,TGTGCCAGTAGTATAGAGTCTGAGCGGGGGGGAAGCACAGATACGCAGTATTTT,CASSIESERGGSTDTQYF
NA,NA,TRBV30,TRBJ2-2,TGTGCCTGGAGTCCGAACACCGGGGAGCTGTTTTTT,CAWSPNTGELFF
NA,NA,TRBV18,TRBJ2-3,TGTGCCAGCTCAACTTACGAAAGCACAGATACGCAGTATTTT,CASSTYESTDTQYF
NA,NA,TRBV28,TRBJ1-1,TGTGCCAGCAGTTTAGGGGGGCGCGGCACTGAAGCTTTCTTT,CASSLGGRGTEAFF
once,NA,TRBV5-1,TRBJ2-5,TGCGCCAGCAGCTTACAGGGCCGAGAGACCCAGTACTTC,CASSLQGRETQYF
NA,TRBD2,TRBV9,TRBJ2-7,TGTGCCAGCAGCCCGGGACTAGCGGGCCCCCTCTACGAGCAGTACTTC,CASSPGLAGPLYEQYF
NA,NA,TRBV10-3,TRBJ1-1,TGTGCCATCAGTGAGTCAAGGAACACTGAAGCTTTCTTT,CAISESRNTEAFF
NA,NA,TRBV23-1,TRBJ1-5,TGCGCCAGCATCCTAGGACGGAATAGCAATCAGCCCCAGCATTTT,CASILGRNSNQPQHF
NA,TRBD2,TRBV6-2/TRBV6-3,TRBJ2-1,TGTGCCAGCAGTCGACTAGCGGCCCCTAACAATGAGCAGTTCTTC,CASSRLAAPNNEQFF
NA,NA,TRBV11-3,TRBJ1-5,TGTGCCAGCAGCCCCACCGGGTTGCTTGTGGGCAATCAGCCCCAGCATTTT,CASSPTGLLVGNQPQHF
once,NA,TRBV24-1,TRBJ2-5,TGTGCCACCAGTGATTTGGAGACCCAGTACTTC,CATSDLETQYF
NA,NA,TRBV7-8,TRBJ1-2,TGTGCCAGCAGCTCCCTACAGGGAAGGATTGGCTACACCTTC,CASSSLQGRIGYTF
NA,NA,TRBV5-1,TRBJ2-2,TGCGCCAGCACCCGGGCCGGGGAGGGGGCGCGCACCGGGGAGCTGTTTTTT,CASTRAGEGARTGELFF
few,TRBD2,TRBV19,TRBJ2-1,TGTGCCAGTAGTATATCCATGACTAGCGGGAGGGTCAATGAGCAGTTCTTC,CASSISMTSGRVNEQFF
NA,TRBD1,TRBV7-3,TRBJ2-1,TGTGCCAGCAGCCGGACAGGGAGAAATGAGCAGTTCTTC,CASSRTGRNEQFF
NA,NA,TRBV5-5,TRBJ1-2,TGTGCCAGCACCCCCCAGGGTTATGGCTACACCTTC,CASTPQGYGYTF
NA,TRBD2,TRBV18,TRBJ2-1,TGTGCCAGCTCACCATTGTACACTAGCGGGAGGGATGAGCAGTTCTTC,CASSPLYTSGRDEQFF
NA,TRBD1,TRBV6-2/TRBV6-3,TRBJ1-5,TGTGCCAGCAGTTTGCGACAGGGTCGGCAGCCCCAGCATTTT,CASSLRQGRQPQHF